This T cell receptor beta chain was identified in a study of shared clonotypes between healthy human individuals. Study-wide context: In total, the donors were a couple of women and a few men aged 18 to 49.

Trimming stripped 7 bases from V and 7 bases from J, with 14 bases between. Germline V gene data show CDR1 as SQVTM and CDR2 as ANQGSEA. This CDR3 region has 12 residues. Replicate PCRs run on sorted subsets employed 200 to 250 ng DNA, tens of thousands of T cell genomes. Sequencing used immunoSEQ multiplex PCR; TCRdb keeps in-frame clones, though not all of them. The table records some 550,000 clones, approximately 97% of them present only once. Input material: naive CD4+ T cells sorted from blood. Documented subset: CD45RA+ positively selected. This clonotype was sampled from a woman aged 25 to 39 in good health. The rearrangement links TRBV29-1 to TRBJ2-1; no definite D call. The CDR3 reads CSAGRDGNEQFF. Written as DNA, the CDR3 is TGCAGCGCTGGCCGTGACGGAAATGAGCAGTTCTTC.